This T cell receptor beta chain was recorded in a study of blood T cell repertoires in COVID-19. Study summary: Samples of COVID-19 (acute and convalescent) were obtained from the United States, Italy and Spain. From T cells, B-cell-depleted T cells, or PBMCs came the material, which was cDNA or gDNA.

Germline CDR1 reads LGHDT; CDR2 reads YNNKEL (reference sequence). V lost 1 base and J 7 bases, leaving 13 bases between the germline ends. CDR3 length: 15 residues. In the original workflow: Nucleated cell counts were estimated from reference gene primer amplification. Sequencing used immunoSEQ multiplex PCR; TCRdb keeps in-frame clones, though not all of them. The V and J calls and clone size are taken from that table; D and trimming were inferred from the DNA. The sample has tens of thousands of clones, approximately 79% seen once. This clonotype was obtained from a man aged 65-85 years with acute or convalescent COVID-19. The sequenced sample consisted of peripheral blood. V and J are TRBV3-1 (or the pseudogene TRBV3-2) and TRBJ1-4, with D possibly being TRBD1 (5 bases). The CDR3 protein is CASSQGWQGTEKLFF. The CDR3 bases are TGTGCCAGCAGCCAAGGATGGCAGGGTACTGAAAAACTGTTTTTT.